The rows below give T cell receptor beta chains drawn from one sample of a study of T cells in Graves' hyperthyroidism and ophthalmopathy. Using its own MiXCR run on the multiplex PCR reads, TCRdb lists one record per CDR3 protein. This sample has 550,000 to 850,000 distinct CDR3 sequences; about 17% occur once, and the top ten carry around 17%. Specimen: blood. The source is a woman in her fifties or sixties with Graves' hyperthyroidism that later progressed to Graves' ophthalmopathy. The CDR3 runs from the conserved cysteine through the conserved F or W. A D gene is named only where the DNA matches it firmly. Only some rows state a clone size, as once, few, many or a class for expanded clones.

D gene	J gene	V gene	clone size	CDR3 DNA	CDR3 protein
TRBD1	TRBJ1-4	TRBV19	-	TGTGCCAGTAGTGCCCGGGACAGGGGCCTCTTCCTTGAAAATGAAAAACTGTTTTTT	CASSARDRGLFLENEKLFF
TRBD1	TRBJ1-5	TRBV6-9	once	TGTGCCAGCAGTTTATGCAGGGGGTGCTATCAGCCCCAGCATTTT	CASSLCRGCYQPQHF
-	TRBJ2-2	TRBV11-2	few	TGTGCCAGCAGCCATTTTTTTAGGGAATTCACCGGGGAGCTGTTTTTT	CASSHFFREFTGELFF
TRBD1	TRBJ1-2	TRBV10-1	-	TGCGCCAGCAGTCGAGACAGGGGGGCGGATGGCTACACCTTC	CASSRDRGADGYTF
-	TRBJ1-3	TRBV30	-	TGTGCCTGTTTCCGCCGCGGAACTGGAAACACCATATATTTT	CACFRRGTGNTIYF
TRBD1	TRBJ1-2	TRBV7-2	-	TGTGCCAGCAGCTCCCGAGCGACAGGGTGGGATAACTATGGCTACACCTTC	CASSSRATGWDNYGYTF
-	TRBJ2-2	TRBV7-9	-	TGTGCCAGCAGCTCGACGAGGGGGGCGAACACCGGGGAGCTGTTTTTT	CASSSTRGANTGELFF
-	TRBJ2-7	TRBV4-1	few	TGCGCCAGCAGCCGGTCAGGGGCCTACGAGCAGTACTTC	CASSRSGAYEQYF
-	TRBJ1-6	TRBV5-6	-	TGTGCCAGCAGCTTCTCCCCTTTCCAAGATTCACCCCTCCACTTT	CASSFSPFQDSPLHF
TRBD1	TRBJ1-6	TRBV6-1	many	TGTGCCAGCACGGGACAGTATAATTCACCCCTCCACTTT	CASTGQYNSPLHF
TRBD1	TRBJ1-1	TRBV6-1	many	TGTGCCAGCAGTTGGGATGGACAGGGTGGAAGAGGCACTGAAGCTTTCTTT	CASSWDGQGGRGTEAFF
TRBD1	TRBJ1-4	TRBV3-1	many	TGTGCCAGCAGCCATGCGACAGGGTCTAATGAAAAACTGTTTTTT	CASSHATGSNEKLFF
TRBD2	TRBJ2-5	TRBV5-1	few	TGCGCCAGCAGCCCGACTAGCGGGGGGGCTTGGGAGACCCAGTACTTC	CASSPTSGGAWETQYF
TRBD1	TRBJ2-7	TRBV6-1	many	TGTGCCAGCAGAGACCCGGGACAGGGCTTCTACGAGCAGTACTTC	CASRDPGQGFYEQYF
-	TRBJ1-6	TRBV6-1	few	TGTGCCAGCAGGGGGCAGGACTATAATTCACCCCTCCACTTT	CASRGQDYNSPLHF
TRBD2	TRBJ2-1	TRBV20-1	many	TGCAGTGCTAGAGGCGGGGGGGCGGGAAACAATGAGCAGTTCTTC	CSARGGGAGNNEQFF
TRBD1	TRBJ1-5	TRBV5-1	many	TGCGCCAGCAGCCTCCTTCGGACAGGCATCAATCAGCCCCAGCATTTT	CASSLLRTGINQPQHF
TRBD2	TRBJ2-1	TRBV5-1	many	TGCGCCAGCAGCTGGGTTACTAGCGGCTCCTACAATGAGCAGTTCTTC	CASSWVTSGSYNEQFF
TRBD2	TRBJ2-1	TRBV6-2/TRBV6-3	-	TGTGCCAGCAGTTTTCTAGCGGGGGTTATGTTCTTC	CASSFLAGVMFF
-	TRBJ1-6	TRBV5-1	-	TGCGCCAGCAGCGGGGACACTCGCTATAATTCACCCCTCCACTTT	CASSGDTRYNSPLHF
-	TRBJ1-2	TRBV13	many	TGTGCCAGCGAAGAAGAGGGATCCTATGGCTACACCTTC	CASEEEGSYGYTF
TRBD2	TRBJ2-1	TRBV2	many	TGTGCCAGCAGGGAGACTAGCGGGGGGGACAATGAGCAGTTCTTC	CASRETSGGDNEQFF
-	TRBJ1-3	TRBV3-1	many	TGTGCCAGCAGCCAAGTGAGTGGAACAGGGTGGACTGGAAACACCATATATTTT	CASSQVSGTGWTGNTIYF
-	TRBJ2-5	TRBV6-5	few	TGTGCCAGCAGTTACCCCGGGACCCAAGAGACCCAGTACTTC	CASSYPGTQETQYF
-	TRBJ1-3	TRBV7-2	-	TGTGCCAGCAGCTTATTTGACTCTGGAAACACCATATATTTT	CASSLFDSGNTIYF
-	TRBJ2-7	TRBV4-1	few	TGCGCCAGCAGCCAAGCAGGGGTGGGGATCTACGAGCAGTACTTC	CASSQAGVGIYEQYF
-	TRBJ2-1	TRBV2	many	TGTGCCAGCAGTGACCGGTCCAGGGGGGGCAATGAGCAGTTCTTC	CASSDRSRGGNEQFF
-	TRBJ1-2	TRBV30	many	TGTGCCTGCTCAATCGGGGGGTTGGGTGGCTACACCTTC	CACSIGGLGGYTF
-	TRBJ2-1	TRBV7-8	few	TGTGCCAGCAGCTTAGCGCTCCAGGGCTCCGATGAGCAGTTCTTC	CASSLALQGSDEQFF
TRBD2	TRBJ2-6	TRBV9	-	TGTGCCAGCAGCGCACGTGCTAGCGGGGATTTAGTGGCTGGGGCCAACGTCCTGACTTTC	CASSARASGDLVAGANVLTF
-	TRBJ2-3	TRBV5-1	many	TGCGCCAGCAGCTTGGATCGGTTCACAGATACGCAGTATTTT	CASSLDRFTDTQYF
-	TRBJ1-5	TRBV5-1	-	TGCGCCAGCAGCGATACAGGGAAGGGCCAGCCCCAGCATTTT	CASSDTGKGQPQHF
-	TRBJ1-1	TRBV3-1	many	TGTGCCAGCAGCCAAGATGTATTGGAGAACACTGAAGCTTTCTTT	CASSQDVLENTEAFF
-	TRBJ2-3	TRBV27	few	TGTGCCAGCAGTTCCGGTCCAACCCTAGGGGGCACAGATACGCAGTATTTT	CASSSGPTLGGTDTQYF
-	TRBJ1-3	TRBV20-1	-	TGCAGTGCTAGAGAGGGGGGGGCCCTCTCTGGAAACACCATATATTTT	CSAREGGALSGNTIYF
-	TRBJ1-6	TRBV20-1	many	TGCAGTGCTAGTACTCAGGCATATAATTCACCCCTCCACTTT	CSASTQAYNSPLHF
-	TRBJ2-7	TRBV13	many	TGTGCCAGCAGTTCGGGCAGCTCCTACGAGCAGTACTTC	CASSSGSSYEQYF
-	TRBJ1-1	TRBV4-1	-	TGCGCCAGCAGCCAAGTGCCTTACGGGGGATCGGTGAACACTGAAGCTTCCTTT	CASSQVPYGGSVNTEASF
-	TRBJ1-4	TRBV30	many	TGTGCCGGAGAGGAGGGGGCTAATGAAAAACTGTTTTTT	CAGEEGANEKLFF
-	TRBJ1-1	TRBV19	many	TGTGCCAGCAGCATGACAGAGAACACTGAAGCTTTCTTT	CASSMTENTEAFF
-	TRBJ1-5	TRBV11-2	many	TGTGCCAGCAGTCCCGCGGGGGGCGCCGGCAATCAGCCCCAGCATTTT	CASSPAGGAGNQPQHF